This paragraph covers one TCR beta chain sequence. Only in-frame clones appear in the TCRdb table, and some are missing; sequencing was by immunoSEQ multiplex PCR. The sample includes 20,000 to 30,000 clones, 78% of them seen just once. The treatment denotes: preoperative locoregional IRX-2 cytokine immunotherapy. This record comes from a study of preoperative IRX-2 immunotherapy in early breast cancer. This TCR derives from a human donor with breast cancer. This specimen consisted of lymph node tissue, obtained before IRX-2 immunotherapy.

The DNA for the CDR3 is TGTGCCAGCAGCGGTACCAGGGGGCGCTCCGAGCAGTACTTC. This sequence encodes CASSGTRGRSEQYF. This chain links TRBV11-3 with TRBJ2-7; the match to TRBD1 covers 8 bases. Germline CDR1 is SGHNT and CDR2 is YENEEA. V trimming: 5 bases; J trimming: 6 bases; junction bases outside the gene matches: 9. The CDR3 runs 14 residues.